Listed here is a single T cell receptor beta chain. The identical CDR3 is also encoded by other nucleotide sequences in the sample. These data are taken from a study of shared clonotypes between healthy human individuals. As for the study in general: Serving as donors were a couple of women and three men, whose ages spanned 18 to 49. A donor's plate count was three for CD4 naive and three for CD4 memory; CD8 naive had two and CD8 memory one.

This CDR3 spans 14 amino acids. The junction had 5 bases not matched to a gene; V was cut back by 5 bases and J by 6 bases. CDR1 is SGHAT and CDR2 is FQNNGV in the germline V gene. Sequencing was performed with immunoSEQ multiplex PCR; in TCRdb, only in-frame clones are kept and a portion is missing. This table holds about 2,500,000 clones, just over 90% found once. The source is a man aged 18 to 35 in good health. The sequencing input was naive CD4+ T cells sorted from blood. Subset here: CD45RA+ positively selected. The V and J genes are TRBV11-2 and TRBJ2-2; 8 nucleotides match TRBD2. The CDR3 protein is CASSLVGGAGELFF. CDR3 coding DNA: TGTGCCAGCAGCCTCGTCGGGGGGGCCGGGGAGCTGTTTTTT.